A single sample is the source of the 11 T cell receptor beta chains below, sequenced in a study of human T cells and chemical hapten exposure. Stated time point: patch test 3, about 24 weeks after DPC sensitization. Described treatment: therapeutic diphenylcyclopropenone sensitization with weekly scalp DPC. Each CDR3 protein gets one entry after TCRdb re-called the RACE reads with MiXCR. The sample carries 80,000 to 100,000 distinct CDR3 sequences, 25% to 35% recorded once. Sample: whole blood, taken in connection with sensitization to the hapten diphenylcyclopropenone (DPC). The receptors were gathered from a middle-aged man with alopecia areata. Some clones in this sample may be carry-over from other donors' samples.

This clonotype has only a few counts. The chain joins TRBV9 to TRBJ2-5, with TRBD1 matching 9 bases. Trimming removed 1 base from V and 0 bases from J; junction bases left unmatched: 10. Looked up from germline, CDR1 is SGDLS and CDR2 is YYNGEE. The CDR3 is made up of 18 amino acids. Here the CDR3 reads CASSVSSKTGGDQETQYF. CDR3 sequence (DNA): TGTGCCAGCAGCGTATCTAGTAAGACAGGGGGTGACCAAGAGACCCAGTACTTC.

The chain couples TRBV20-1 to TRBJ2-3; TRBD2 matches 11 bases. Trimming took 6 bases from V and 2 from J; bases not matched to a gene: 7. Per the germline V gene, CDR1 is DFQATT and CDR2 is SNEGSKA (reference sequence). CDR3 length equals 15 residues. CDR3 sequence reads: CSATGTSGVTDTQYF. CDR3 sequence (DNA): TGCAGTGCGACCGGGACTAGCGGAGTCACAGATACGCAGTATTTT.

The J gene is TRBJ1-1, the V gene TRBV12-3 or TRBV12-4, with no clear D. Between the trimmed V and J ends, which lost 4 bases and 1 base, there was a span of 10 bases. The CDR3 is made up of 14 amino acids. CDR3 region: CASSSRNRNTEAFF. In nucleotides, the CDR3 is TGTGCCAGCAGTTCCCGAAACCGGAACACTGAAGCTTTCTTT.

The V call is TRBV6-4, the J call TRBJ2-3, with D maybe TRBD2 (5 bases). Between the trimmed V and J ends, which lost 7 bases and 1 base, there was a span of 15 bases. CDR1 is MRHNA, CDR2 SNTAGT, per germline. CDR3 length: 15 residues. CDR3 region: CASKITSFGTDTQYF. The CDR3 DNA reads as TGTGCCAGCAAGATTACTAGTTTCGGCACAGATACGCAGTATTTT.

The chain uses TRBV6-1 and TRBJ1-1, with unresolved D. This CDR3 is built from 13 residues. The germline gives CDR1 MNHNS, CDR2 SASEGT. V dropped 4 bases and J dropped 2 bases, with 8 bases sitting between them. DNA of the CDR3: TGTGCCAGCAGTGCGGGAGTCAACACTGAAGCTTTCTTT. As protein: CASSAGVNTEAFF.

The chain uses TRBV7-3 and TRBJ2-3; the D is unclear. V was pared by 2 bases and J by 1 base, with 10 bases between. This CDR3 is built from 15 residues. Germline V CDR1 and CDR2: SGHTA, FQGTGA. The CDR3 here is CASSLGLVGTDTQYF. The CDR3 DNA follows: TGTGCCAGCAGCTTAGGGCTAGTTGGCACAGATACGCAGTATTTT.

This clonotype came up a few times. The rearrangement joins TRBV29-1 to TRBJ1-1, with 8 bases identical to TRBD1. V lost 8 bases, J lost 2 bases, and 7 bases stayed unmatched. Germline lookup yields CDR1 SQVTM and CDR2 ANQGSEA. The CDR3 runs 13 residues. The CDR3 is CSTATGVNTEAFF. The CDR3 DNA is TGCAGCACCGCGACAGGGGTCAACACTGAAGCTTTCTTT.

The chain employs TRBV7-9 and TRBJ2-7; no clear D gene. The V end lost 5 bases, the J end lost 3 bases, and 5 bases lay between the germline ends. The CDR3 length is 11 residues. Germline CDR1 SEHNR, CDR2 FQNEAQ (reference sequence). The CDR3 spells CASSLNYEQYF. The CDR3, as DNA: TGTGCCAGCAGCCTCAACTACGAGCAGTACTTC.

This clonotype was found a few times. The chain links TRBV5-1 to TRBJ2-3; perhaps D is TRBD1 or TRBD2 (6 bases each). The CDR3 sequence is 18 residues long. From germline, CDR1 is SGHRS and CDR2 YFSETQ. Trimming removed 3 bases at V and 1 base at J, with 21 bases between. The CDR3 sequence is CASSWEVGGLSGTDTQYF. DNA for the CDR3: TGCGCCAGCAGCTGGGAGGTGGGGGGCCTCTCTGGCACAGATACGCAGTATTTT.

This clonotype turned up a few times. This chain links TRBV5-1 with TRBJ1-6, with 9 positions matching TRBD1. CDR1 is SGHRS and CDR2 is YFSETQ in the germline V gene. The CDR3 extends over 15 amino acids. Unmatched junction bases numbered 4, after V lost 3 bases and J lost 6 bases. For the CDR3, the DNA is TGCGCCAGCAGCTCGGGACAGGGCTTTAATTCACCCCTCCACTTT. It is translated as CASSSGQGFNSPLHF.

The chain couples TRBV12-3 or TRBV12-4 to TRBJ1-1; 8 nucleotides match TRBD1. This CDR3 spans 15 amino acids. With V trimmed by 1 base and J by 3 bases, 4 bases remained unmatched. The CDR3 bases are TGTGCCAGCAGTTTAGGGACAGGGAGGCACACTGAAGCTTTCTTT. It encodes CASSLGTGRHTEAFF.